A single sample gave rise to the 17 T cell receptor beta chains below, sequenced in a study of T cell responses to AZD1222 COVID-19 vaccine. Using immunoSEQ multiplex PCR, the repertoire was profiled, and TCRdb retains in-frame clones only, with some absent. The sample has around 150,000 clones, 85% to 95% seen once. Source: peripheral blood, taken on day 0 of AZD1222 vaccination. The receptors originated from an adult in good health.

The chain is built from TRBV24-1 and TRBJ2-2, with 7 bases aligning to TRBD1. The CDR3 spans 16 residues. Germline CDR1 KGHDR, CDR2 SFDVKD. Losses at the gene ends were 4 bases for V and 2 bases for J; bases not matched to a gene: 6. The CDR3, as DNA: TGTGCCACCAGTGACTACGACAGGGACAACACCGGGGAGCTGTTTTTT. This sequence encodes CATSDYDRDNTGELFF.

The chain is built from TRBV19 and TRBJ1-5; 12 nucleotides agree with TRBD1. The V gene's germline CDR1 is LNHDA and CDR2 SQIVND (reference sequence). Trimming removed 3 bases from V and 6 bases from J; junction bases left unmatched: 9. This CDR3 comprises 17 residues. CDR3 nucleotides: TGTGCCAGTAGTATTTTCTCGGGACAGGGGGCTGGTCAGCCCCAGCATTTT. It encodes CASSIFSGQGAGQPQHF. The full variable domain, in which reference TRBV19 and TRBJ1-5 provide the parts outside the CDR3, is DGGITQSPKYLFRKEGQNVTLSCEQNLNHDAMYWYRQDPGQGLRLIYYSQIVNDFQKGDIAEGYSVSREKKESFPLTVTSAQKNPTAFYLCASSIFSGQGAGQPQHFGDGTRLSIL.

The chain combines TRBV21-1 with TRBJ2-3. TRBV21-1 is termed a pseudogene. The length of the CDR3 is 9 residues. The CDR3 DNA follows: TGTGCCAGCAGGCATACGCAGTATTTT. It is translated as CASRHTQYF.

The chain uses TRBV5-6 and TRBJ2-1, with unresolved D. The CDR3 contains 11 residues. The germline V gene encodes CDR1 SGHDT and CDR2 YYEEEE. V was clipped by 0 bases and J by 12 bases, with 7 bases between them. The CDR3 is CASSLVGGQFF. As DNA, the CDR3 is TGTGCCAGCAGCTTGGTCGGTGGGCAGTTCTTC. The variable domain in full, with the rest retrieved from reference TRBV5-6 and TRBJ2-1, is DAGVTQSPTHLIKTRGQQVTLRCSPKSGHDTVSWYQQALGQGPQFIFQYYEEEERQRGNFPDRFSGHQFPNYSSELNVNALLLGDSALYLCASSLVGGQFFGPGTRLTVL.

This chain connects TRBV5-1 to TRBJ1-6; D gene uncertain. The germline V gene encodes CDR1 SGHRS and CDR2 YFSETQ. The CDR3 runs 14 residues. V lost 4 bases and J lost 10, with 15 bases in between. CDR3 sequence: CASSLGLVQSPLHF. CDR3 sequence (DNA): TGCGCCAGCAGCCTTGGGCTGGTGCAGTCACCCCTCCACTTT.

The chain joins TRBV10-3 to TRBJ1-2; no clear D gene. V gave up 5 bases and J gave up 0 bases, with 10 bases separating them. From germline, CDR1 is ENHRY and CDR2 SYGVKD. The length of the CDR3 is 14 residues. This CDR3 reads CAISPEGPNYGYTF. The CDR3 nucleotides are TGTGCCATCAGTCCGGAGGGCCCTAACTATGGCTACACCTTC.

The chain employs TRBV18 and TRBJ1-5; D remains unclear. With 3 bases removed from V and 0 bases from J, the gap between germline ends came to 9 bases. The CDR3 extends over 15 amino acids. The germline CDR1 and CDR2 sequences are KGHSH and LQKENI. CDR3 in amino acids: CASSPSIDSNQPQHF. The CDR3 DNA sequence: TGTGCCAGCTCACCGAGTATAGATAGCAATCAGCCCCAGCATTTT.

The chain is built from TRBV5-8 and TRBJ2-2; D possibly corresponds to TRBD1 (6 bases). Germline V gene data show CDR1 as SGHTS and CDR2 as YDEGEE. V lost 1 base, J lost 3 bases, and 10 bases lay in between. CDR3 length: 15 amino acids. The CDR3 bases are TGTGCCAGCAGCTTGTACAGGGTGGACACCGGGGAGCTGTTTTTT. This codes for CASSLYRVDTGELFF.

The chain employs TRBV25-1 and TRBJ1-3, with 7 bases identical to TRBD1. In germline, CDR1 is MGHDK, CDR2 SYGVNS. The trim removed 7 bases at V and 7 bases at J, leaving 10 bases unmatched. The CDR3 contains 14 residues. Here the CDR3 reads CASKRDSAANTIYF. CDR3 DNA: TGTGCCAGCAAGCGGGACAGCGCAGCTAACACCATATATTTT.

The rearrangement links TRBV28 to TRBJ2-6, with 11 nucleotides matching TRBD1. CDR1 and CDR2 (germline): MDHEN, SYDVKM. V lost 8 bases, J lost 1 base, and 1 base stayed unmatched. The CDR3 contains 15 residues. CDR3 DNA sequence: TGTGCCAGCGGGACAGGGGGGTCTGGGGCCAACGTCCTGACTTTC. Amino acid sequence: CASGTGGSGANVLTF.

The J gene is TRBJ1-2, the V gene TRBV6-2 or TRBV6-3; D is ambiguous. Germline assignment: CDR1 MNHEY and CDR2 SVGEGT. The CDR3 runs to 11 residues. Deletions cut 5 bases from V and 4 bases from J, with 5 bases between. CDR3 nucleotides: TGTGCCAGCAGTCAGACCTATGGCTACACCTTC. Translating it yields CASSQTYGYTF.

CDR3 bases: TGTGCCAGTAGGGCCGTGGACGGGGTGGAGACCCAGTACTTC. Protein product: CASRAVDGVETQYF. The V gene is TRBV19, the J gene TRBJ2-5; D perhaps matches TRBD2 (5 bases). Germline CDR1 reads LNHDA; CDR2 reads SQIVND (reference sequence). The CDR3 sequence is 14 residues long. The V and J ends lost 6 bases and 5 bases respectively, with 16 bases between them.

This chain uses TRBV2 with TRBJ2-2; D may correspond to TRBD1 or TRBD2 (6 bases each). The CDR3 runs 15 residues. Germline CDR1 reads SNHLY; CDR2 reads FYNNEI. The V end lost 2 bases, the J end lost 5 bases, and 12 bases lay between the germline ends. The CDR3 region has the DNA TGTGCCAGCAGTGAATTGGGGGGCCGGACCGGGGAGCTGTTTTTT. This gives the protein CASSELGGRTGELFF.

This clone was detected once. The chain carries TRBV7-9 and TRBJ2-3; either TRBD1 or TRBD2 may fit D (5 bases each). The CDR3 loop spans 14 amino acids. Between the trimmed V and J ends, which lost 1 base and 8 bases, there was a span of 13 bases. Per the germline V gene, CDR1 is SEHNR and CDR2 is FQNEAQ (reference sequence). CDR3 loop: CASSLVGTSGTQYF. The CDR3 DNA sequence: TGTGCCAGCAGCTTAGTGGGGACGTCAGGTACGCAGTATTTT.

V gene TRBV29-1 combines with J gene TRBJ2-5; D remains ambiguous. The CDR3 covers 13 residues. The germline V and J ends were trimmed by 4 bases and 0 bases, with 9 bases remaining between them. The germline V gene encodes CDR1 SQVTM and CDR2 ANQGSEA. CDR3 residues: CSVGPRYQETQYF. The CDR3 bases are TGCAGCGTTGGACCCAGGTACCAAGAGACCCAGTACTTC.

This chain joins TRBV5-1 and TRBJ1-4; D is uncertain. The ends were cut back, 7 bases at V and 0 bases at J, with 10 bases in the middle. The germline gives CDR1 SGHRS, CDR2 YFSETQ. This CDR3 has 14 amino acids. The CDR3 loop is CASAFLATNEKLFF. In DNA form, the CDR3 reads TGCGCCAGCGCCTTTTTGGCAACTAATGAAAAACTGTTTTTT.

This rearrangement joins TRBV6-2 or TRBV6-3 to TRBJ1-2; D ambiguous. Deletions cut 4 bases from V and 8 bases from J, with 14 bases between. Germline CDR1 is MNHEY and CDR2 is SVGEGT. The CDR3 spans 13 residues. CDR3 coding DNA: TGTGCCAGCAGTTCCAATGCTAAACGGGGCTACACCTTC. Amino acids: CASSSNAKRGYTF.